These T cell receptor beta chains were read from a single sample in a study of cytomegalovirus exposure and HLA in healthy donors. Some clones are missing from TCRdb's copy, which holds only in-frame ones; the method was immunoSEQ multiplex PCR. The listing contains about 70,000 clones. Sequenced material: PBMCs. These receptors all stem from a female donor in good health and CMV-seropositive. CDR3s include the opening cysteine and the closing phenylalanine or tryptophan. D genes are given only for firm matches.

>TRBD1|TRBJ2-7|TRBV27
CASSKEQGLLAYEQYF
TGTGCCAGCAGTAAGGAACAGGGGCTCCTAGCCTACGAGCAGTACTTC
>TRBD1|TRBJ2-7|TRBV19
CASSIGDRGYYEQYF
TGTGCCAGTAGTATAGGGGACAGGGGTTACTACGAGCAGTACTTC
>TRBD1|TRBJ1-5|TRBV6-5
CASSSDRVGQPQHF
TGTGCCAGCAGTTCAGACAGGGTTGGGCAGCCCCAGCATTTT
>-|TRBJ2-3|TRBV5-1
CARNGVVRGTDTQYF
TGCGCCAGGAACGGGGTCGTAAGGGGCACAGATACGCAGTATTTT
>TRBD1|TRBJ2-7|TRBV4-1
CASSQVAGGAGYEQYF
TGCGCCAGCAGCCAAGTCGCAGGGGGCGCAGGCTACGAGCAGTACTTC
>-|TRBJ1-6|TRBV30
CAGKLPERGNSPLHF
TGTGCCGGTAAACTACCGGAAAGGGGTAATTCACCCCTCCACTTT
>TRBD1|TRBJ1-3|TRBV7-9
CASSVGRTGASGNTIYF
TGTGCCAGCAGCGTAGGGAGGACAGGAGCCTCTGGAAACACCATATATTTT
>-|TRBJ2-7|TRBV7-2
CASSLLYEQYF
TGTGCCAGCAGCCTCCTCTACGAGCAGTACTTC
>TRBD2|TRBJ2-7|TRBV9
CASSVTSGGFHEQYF
TGTGCCAGCAGCGTAACTAGCGGGGGGTTCCACGAGCAGTACTTC
>-|TRBJ1-1|TRBV27
CASSSRPLNNTEAFF
TGTGCCAGCAGTTCCAGGCCCCTAAACAACACTGAAGCTTTCTTT
>-|TRBJ2-7|TRBV7-3
CASRTVLSSRAVEQYF
TGTGCCAGCAGGACAGTACTTAGCTCTCGGGCGGTTGAGCAGTACTTC
>TRBD2|TRBJ2-7|TRBV4-3
CASSPLAGGPYEQYF
TGCGCCAGCAGCCCGCTAGCGGGAGGGCCCTACGAGCAGTACTTC
>-|TRBJ1-1|TRBV27
CASSPGEANTEAFF
TGTGCCAGCAGTCCTGGTGAAGCGAACACTGAAGCTTTCTTT
>-|TRBJ2-1|TRBV4-3
CASSQDSVWGADNEQFF
TGCGCCAGCAGCCAAGATAGCGTCTGGGGAGCGGACAATGAGCAGTTCTTC
>-|TRBJ1-1|TRBV15
CATSRDHNTEAFF
TGTGCCACCAGCAGAGATCATAACACTGAAGCTTTCTTT
>-|TRBJ2-7|TRBV6-1
CASSDTFGGLTQQYF
TGTGCCAGCAGTGATACTTTTGGGGGGTTGACACAGCAGTACTTC